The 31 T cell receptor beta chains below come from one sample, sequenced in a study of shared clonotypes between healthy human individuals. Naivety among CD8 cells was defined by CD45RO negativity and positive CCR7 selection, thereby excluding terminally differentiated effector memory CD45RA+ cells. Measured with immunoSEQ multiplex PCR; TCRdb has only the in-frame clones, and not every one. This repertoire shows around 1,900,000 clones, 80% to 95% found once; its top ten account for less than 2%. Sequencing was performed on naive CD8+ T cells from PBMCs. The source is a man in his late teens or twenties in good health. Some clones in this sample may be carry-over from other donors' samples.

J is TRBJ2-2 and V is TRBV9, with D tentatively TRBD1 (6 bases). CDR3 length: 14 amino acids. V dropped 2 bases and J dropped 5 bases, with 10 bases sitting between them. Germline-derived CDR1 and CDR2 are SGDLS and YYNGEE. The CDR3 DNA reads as TGTGCCAGCAGCGTGACCAGGGGTACCGGGGAGCTGTTTTTT. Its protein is CASSVTRGTGELFF. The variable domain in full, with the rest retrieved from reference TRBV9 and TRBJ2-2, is DSGVTQTPKHLITATGQRVTLRCSPRSGDLSVYWYQQSLDQGLQFLIQYYNGEERAKGNILERFSAQQFPDLHSELNLSSLELGDSALYFCASSVTRGTGELFFGEGSRLTVL.

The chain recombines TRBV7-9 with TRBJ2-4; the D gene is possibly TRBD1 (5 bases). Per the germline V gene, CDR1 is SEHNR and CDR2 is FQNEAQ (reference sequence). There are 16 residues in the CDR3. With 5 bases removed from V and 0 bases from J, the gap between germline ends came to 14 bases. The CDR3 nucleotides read TGTGCCAGCAGCGCGACAGTTAATCTAGCCAAAAACATTCAGTACTTC. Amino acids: CASSATVNLAKNIQYF.

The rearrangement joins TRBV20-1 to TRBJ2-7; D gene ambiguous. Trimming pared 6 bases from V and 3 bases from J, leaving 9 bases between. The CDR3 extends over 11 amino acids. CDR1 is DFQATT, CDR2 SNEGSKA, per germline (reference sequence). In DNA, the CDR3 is TGCAGTGCCTCGTACGGCTACGAGCAGTACTTC. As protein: CSASYGYEQYF.

For the CDR3, the DNA is TGTGCCAGCAGTGATGTTAGCGGGAGCCCCAATGAGCAGTTCTTC. It yields the protein CASSDVSGSPNEQFF. The V call is TRBV2, the J call TRBJ2-1, with 9 bases matching TRBD2. The CDR3 is made up of 15 amino acids. In germline, CDR1 is SNHLY, CDR2 FYNNEI. V was pared by 3 bases and J by 6 bases, with 6 bases of the junction left unmatched.

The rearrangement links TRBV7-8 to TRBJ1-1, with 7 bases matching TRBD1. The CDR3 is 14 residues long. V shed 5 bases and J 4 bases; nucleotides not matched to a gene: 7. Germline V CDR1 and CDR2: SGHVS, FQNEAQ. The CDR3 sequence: CASSLVQGTTEAFF. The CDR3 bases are TGTGCCAGCAGCCTCGTACAGGGGACCACTGAAGCTTTCTTT.

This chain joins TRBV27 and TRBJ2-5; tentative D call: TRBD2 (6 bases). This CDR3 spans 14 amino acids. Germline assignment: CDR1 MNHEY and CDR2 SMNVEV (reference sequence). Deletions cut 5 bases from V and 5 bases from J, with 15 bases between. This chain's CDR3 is CASSDRGGAETQYF. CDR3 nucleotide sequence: TGTGCCAGCAGTGATCGGGGAGGAGCGGAGACCCAGTACTTC.

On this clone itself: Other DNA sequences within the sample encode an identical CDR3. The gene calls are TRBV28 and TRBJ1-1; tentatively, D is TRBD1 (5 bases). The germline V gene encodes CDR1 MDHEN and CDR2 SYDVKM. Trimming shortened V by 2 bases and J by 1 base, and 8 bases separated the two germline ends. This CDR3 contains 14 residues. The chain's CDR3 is CASSLTGRNTEAFF. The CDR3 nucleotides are TGTGCCAGCAGTTTAACGGGACGGAACACTGAAGCTTTCTTT.

CDR3 bases: TGTGCCAGCAGCTTGAATCCGGACAGGGGATCTCCCGAGCAGTACTTC. Its protein product is CASSLNPDRGSPEQYF. V gene TRBV7-6 combines with J gene TRBJ2-7; 9 bases align to TRBD1. The germline gives CDR1 SGHVS, CDR2 FNYEAQ. Losses at the gene ends were 3 bases for V and 6 bases for J; bases not matched to a gene: 12. This CDR3 comprises 16 residues.

The CDR3 spells CASSGKDRDLEQYF. CDR3 DNA sequence: TGTGCCAGCAGCGGGAAAGACAGGGACCTCGAGCAGTACTTC. V is TRBV5-6 and J is TRBJ2-7; TRBD1 matches 7 bases. The germline V gene has CDR1 SGHDT and CDR2 YYEEEE. The CDR3 covers 14 residues. Trimming removed 4 bases from V and 6 bases from J; junction bases left unmatched: 10.

DNA for the CDR3: TGTGCCAGCAGTTTGGGCTCGGGGGGGTTGGGTCAGCCCCAGCATTTT. This translates into CASSLGSGGLGQPQHF. This chain joins TRBV28 and TRBJ1-5; D is perhaps TRBD1 (5 bases). Trimming left V 3 bases short and J 6 bases short, with 18 bases between. Per the germline V gene, CDR1 is MDHEN and CDR2 is SYDVKM. The CDR3 is made up of 16 amino acids.

The CDR3 DNA is TGTGCCAGCAGCTTATATCCGGGCAGTCAATGGGAGACCCAGTACTTC. Protein product: CASSLYPGSQWETQYF. The chain has TRBV7-3 and TRBJ2-5; no firm D call. Germline V gene lookup returns CDR1 SGHTA and CDR2 FQGTGA. CDR3 size: 16 residues. Deletions cut 2 bases from V and 5 bases from J, with 18 bases between.

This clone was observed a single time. The CDR3 sequence is CASSQDTGQGRNTIYF. Written as DNA, the CDR3 is TGCGCCAGCAGCCAAGATACAGGACAGGGGCGAAACACCATATATTTT. The chain carries TRBV4-1 and TRBJ1-3; 9 bases are shared with TRBD1. V trimming: 0 bases; J trimming: 5 bases; junction bases outside the gene matches: 5. This CDR3 region has 16 residues. Germline-derived CDR1 and CDR2 are MGHRA and YSYEKL.

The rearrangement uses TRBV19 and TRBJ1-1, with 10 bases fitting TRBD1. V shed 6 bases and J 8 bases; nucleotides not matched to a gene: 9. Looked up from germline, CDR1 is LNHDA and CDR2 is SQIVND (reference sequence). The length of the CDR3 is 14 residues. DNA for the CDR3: TGTGCCAGTAGACAGCCGGGACAGGGGTCGGAAGCTTTCTTT. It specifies CASRQPGQGSEAFF.

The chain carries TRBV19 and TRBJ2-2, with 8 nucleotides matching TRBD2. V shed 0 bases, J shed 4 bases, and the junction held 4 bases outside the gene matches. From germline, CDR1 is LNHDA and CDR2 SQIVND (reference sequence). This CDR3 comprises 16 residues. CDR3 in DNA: TGTGCCAGTAGTATAGAGGCGGGAGGCGCCACCGGGGAGCTGTTTTTT. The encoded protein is CASSIEAGGATGELFF. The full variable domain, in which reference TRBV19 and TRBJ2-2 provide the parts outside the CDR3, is DGGITQSPKYLFRKEGQNVTLSCEQNLNHDAMYWYRQDPGQGLRLIYYSQIVNDFQKGDIAEGYSVSREKKESFPLTVTSAQKNPTAFYLCASSIEAGGATGELFFGEGSRLTVL.

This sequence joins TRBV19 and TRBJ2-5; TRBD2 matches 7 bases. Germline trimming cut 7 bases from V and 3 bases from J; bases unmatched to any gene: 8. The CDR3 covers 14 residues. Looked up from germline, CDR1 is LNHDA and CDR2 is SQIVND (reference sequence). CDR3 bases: TGTGCCAGTAACCCTGGGGGGGTGAAAGAGACCCAGTACTTC. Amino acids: CASNPGGVKETQYF.

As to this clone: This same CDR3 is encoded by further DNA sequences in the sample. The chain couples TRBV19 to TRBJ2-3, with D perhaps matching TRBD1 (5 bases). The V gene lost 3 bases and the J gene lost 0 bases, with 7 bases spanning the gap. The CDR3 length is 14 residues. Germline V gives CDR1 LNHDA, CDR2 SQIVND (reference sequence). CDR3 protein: CASSIDSSTDTQYF. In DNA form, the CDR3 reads TGTGCCAGTAGTATCGACAGTAGCACAGATACGCAGTATTTT. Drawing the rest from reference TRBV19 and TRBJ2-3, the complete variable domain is DGGITQSPKYLFRKEGQNVTLSCEQNLNHDAMYWYRQDPGQGLRLIYYSQIVNDFQKGDIAEGYSVSREKKESFPLTVTSAQKNPTAFYLCASSIDSSTDTQYFGPGTRLTVL.

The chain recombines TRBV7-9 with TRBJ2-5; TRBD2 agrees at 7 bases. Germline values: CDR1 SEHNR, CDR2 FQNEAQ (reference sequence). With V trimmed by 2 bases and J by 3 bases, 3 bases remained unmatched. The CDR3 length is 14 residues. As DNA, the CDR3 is TGTGCCAGCAGCTTATCTCTAGCGGAAGAGACCCAGTACTTC. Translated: CASSLSLAEETQYF.

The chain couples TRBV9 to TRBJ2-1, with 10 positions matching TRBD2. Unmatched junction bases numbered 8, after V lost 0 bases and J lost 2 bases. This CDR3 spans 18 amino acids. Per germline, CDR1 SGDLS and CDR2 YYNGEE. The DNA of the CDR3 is TGTGCCAGCAGCGTAGAAATTAGCGGGAGGTCCGCCTACAATGAGCAGTTCTTC. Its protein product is CASSVEISGRSAYNEQFF.

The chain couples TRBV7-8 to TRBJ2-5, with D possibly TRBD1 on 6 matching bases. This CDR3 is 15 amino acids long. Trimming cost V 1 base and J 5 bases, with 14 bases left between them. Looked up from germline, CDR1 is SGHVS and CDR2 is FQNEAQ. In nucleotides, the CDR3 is TGTGCCAGCAGCTTAGGGCAGGGGAAGGAGGAGACCCAGTACTTC. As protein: CASSLGQGKEETQYF.

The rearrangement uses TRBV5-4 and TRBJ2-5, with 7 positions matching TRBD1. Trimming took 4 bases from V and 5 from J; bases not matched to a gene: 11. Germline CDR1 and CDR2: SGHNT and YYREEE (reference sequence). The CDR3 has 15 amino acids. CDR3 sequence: CASSSTGEMLETQYF. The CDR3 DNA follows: TGTGCCAGCAGCAGTACAGGGGAGATGTTGGAGACCCAGTACTTC.

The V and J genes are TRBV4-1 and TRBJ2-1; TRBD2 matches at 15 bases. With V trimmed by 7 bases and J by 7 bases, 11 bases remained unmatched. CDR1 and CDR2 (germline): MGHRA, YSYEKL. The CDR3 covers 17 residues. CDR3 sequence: CASKTGLAGGGINEQFF. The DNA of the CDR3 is TGCGCCAGCAAAACGGGACTAGCGGGGGGAGGAATAAATGAGCAGTTCTTC.

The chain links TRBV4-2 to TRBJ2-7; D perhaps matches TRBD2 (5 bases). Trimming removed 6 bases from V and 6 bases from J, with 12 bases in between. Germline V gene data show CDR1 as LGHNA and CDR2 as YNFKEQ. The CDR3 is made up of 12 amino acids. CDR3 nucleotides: TGTGCCAGCAGACTCGGGAATCTCGAGCAGTACTTC. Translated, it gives CASRLGNLEQYF.

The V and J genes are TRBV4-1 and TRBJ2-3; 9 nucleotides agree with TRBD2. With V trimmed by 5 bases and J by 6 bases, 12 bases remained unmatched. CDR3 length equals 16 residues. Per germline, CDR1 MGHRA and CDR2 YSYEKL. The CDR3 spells CASSMGRGRAEDTQYF. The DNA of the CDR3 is TGCGCCAGCAGCATGGGGCGCGGGAGGGCCGAGGATACGCAGTATTTT.

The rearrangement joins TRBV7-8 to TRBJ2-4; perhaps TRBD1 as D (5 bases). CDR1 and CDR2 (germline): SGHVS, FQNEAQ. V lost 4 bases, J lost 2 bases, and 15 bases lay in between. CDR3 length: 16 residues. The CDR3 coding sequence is TGTGCCAGCAGCTCCCGAATCACGGACACCAAAAACATTCAGTACTTC. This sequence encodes CASSSRITDTKNIQYF. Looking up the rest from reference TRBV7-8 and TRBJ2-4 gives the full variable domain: GAGVSQSPRYKVAKRGQDVALRCDPISGHVSLFWYQQALGQGPEFLTYFQNEAQLDKSGLPSDRFFAERPEGSVSTLKIQRTQQEDSAVYLCASSSRITDTKNIQYFGAGTRLSVL.

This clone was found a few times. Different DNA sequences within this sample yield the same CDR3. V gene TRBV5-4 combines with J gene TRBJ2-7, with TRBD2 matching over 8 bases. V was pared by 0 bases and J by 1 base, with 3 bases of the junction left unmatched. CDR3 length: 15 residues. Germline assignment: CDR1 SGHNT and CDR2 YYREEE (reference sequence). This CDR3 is CASSLGLAGSYEQYF. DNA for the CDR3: TGTGCCAGCAGCTTGGGGCTAGCGGGTTCCTACGAGCAGTACTTC.

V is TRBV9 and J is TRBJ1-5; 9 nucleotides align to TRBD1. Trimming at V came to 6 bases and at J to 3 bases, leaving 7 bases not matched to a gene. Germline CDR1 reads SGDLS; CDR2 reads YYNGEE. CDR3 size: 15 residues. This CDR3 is CASNEQGANNQPQHF. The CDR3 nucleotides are TGTGCCAGCAACGAACAGGGGGCGAACAATCAGCCCCAGCATTTT.

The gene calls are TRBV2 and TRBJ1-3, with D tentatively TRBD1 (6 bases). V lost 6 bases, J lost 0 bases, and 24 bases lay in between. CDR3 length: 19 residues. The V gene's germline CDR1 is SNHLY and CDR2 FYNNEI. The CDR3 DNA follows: TGTGCCAGCAGACACCCTGTCCAACAGGGATTACACTCTGGAAACACCATATATTTT. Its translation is CASRHPVQQGLHSGNTIYF.

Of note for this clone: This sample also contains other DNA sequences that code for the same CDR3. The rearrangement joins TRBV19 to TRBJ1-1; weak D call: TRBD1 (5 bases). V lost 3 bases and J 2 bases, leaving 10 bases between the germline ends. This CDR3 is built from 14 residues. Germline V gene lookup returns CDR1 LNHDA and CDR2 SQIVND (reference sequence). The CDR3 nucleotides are TGTGCCAGTAGTATGGGAGGGGTCAACACTGAAGCTTTCTTT. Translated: CASSMGGVNTEAFF. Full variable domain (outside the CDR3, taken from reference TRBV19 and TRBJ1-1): DGGITQSPKYLFRKEGQNVTLSCEQNLNHDAMYWYRQDPGQGLRLIYYSQIVNDFQKGDIAEGYSVSREKKESFPLTVTSAQKNPTAFYLCASSMGGVNTEAFFGQGTRLTVV.

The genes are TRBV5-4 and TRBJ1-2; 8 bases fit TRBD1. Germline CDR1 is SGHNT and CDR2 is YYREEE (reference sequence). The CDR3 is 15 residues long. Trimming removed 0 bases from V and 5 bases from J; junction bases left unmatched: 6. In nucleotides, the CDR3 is TGTGCCAGCAGCTTGGGGACAGGGTCAAATTATGGCTACACCTTC. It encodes CASSLGTGSNYGYTF.

The CDR3 protein is CASSLGAGGLLNEQFF. The CDR3 coding sequence is TGTGCCAGCAGTTTAGGCGCGGGAGGGCTCCTCAATGAGCAGTTCTTC. The J gene is TRBJ2-1, the V gene TRBV28, with TRBD2 matching over 9 bases. The CDR3 runs to 16 residues. The trim removed 2 bases at V and 6 bases at J, leaving 8 bases unmatched. Germline-derived CDR1 and CDR2 are MDHEN and SYDVKM. Variable domain in full (rest from reference TRBV28 and TRBJ2-1): DVKVTQSSRYLVKRTGEKVFLECVQDMDHENMFWYRQDPGLGLRLIYFSYDVKMKEKGDIPEGYSVSREKKERFSLILESASTNQTSMYLCASSLGAGGLLNEQFFGPGTRLTVL.

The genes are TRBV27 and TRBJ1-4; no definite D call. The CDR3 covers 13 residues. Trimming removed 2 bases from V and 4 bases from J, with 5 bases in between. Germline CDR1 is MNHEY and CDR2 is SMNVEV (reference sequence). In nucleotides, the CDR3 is TGTGCCAGCAGTTTAGTGATTAATGAAAAACTGTTTTTT. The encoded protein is CASSLVINEKLFF.